This T cell receptor beta chain was profiled in a study of low-dose radiotherapy and immunotherapy resistance in tumors. Study at large: Cohort 2's total reached 13 Gy over 26 weeks, at 1 Gy per fraction every two weeks.

With TRAV- and TRBV-specific primers, first-strand cDNA was made, covering the alpha and beta chains. TCR amplification involved about 18 PCR cycles with a constant-region primer and V-primer adapter. TCRdb passed the reads through MiXCR, listing each CDR3 protein once. The table has approximately 90,000 distinct CDR3 sequences, 9.4% seen once; the top ten hold around 0.98%. Germline CDR1 reads MDHEN; CDR2 reads SYDVKM. Trimming took 3 bases from V and 2 from J; bases not matched to a gene: 7. CDR3 size: 15 residues. This clonotype was detected many times. As for time point: before trial treatment. Advanced solid tumors lacking tumor-infiltrating lymphocytes characterized eligible patients.

This TCR derives from a male donor with prostate cancer. Specimen: PBMCs, collected before treatment. The rearrangement joins TRBV28 to TRBJ2-7, with 7 bases fitting TRBD2. CDR3 sequence: CASSFHLAEPYEQYF. The DNA for the CDR3 is TGTGCCAGCAGTTTCCATCTAGCGGAGCCCTACGAGCAGTACTTC.